This TCR beta chain was obtained from a study of T cell responses to AZD1222 COVID-19 vaccine. Here immunoSEQ multiplex PCR was the method, and the copy in TCRdb shows in-frame clones only, minus some. The table lists more than 95,000 clones, 86% of them singletons. The sample here was peripheral blood, taken 28 days after the second dose of the MenACWY control vaccine. The receptor was isolated from an adult who received the MenACWY meningococcal vaccine as a control.

CDR3 region: CASSFNRDHGELFF. The CDR3 region has the DNA TGCGCCAGCAGCTTTAACAGGGACCACGGGGAGCTGTTTTTT. The V gene is TRBV5-1, the J gene TRBJ2-2; maybe TRBD1 (6 bases). Germline values: CDR1 SGHRS, CDR2 YFSETQ. V was pared by 2 bases and J by 7 bases, with 12 bases between. This CDR3 has 14 amino acids.